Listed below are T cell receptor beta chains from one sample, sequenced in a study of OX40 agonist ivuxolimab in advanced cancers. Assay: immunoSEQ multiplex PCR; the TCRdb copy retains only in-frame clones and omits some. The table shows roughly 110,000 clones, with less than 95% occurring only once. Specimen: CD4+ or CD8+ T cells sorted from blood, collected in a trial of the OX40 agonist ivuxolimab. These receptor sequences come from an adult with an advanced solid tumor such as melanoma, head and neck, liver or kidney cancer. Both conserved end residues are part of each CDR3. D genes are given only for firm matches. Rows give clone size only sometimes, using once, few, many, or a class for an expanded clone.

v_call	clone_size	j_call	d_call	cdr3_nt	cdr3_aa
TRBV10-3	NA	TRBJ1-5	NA	TGTGCCATCAGTGATTTTGGTCAGCCCCAGCATTTT	CAISDFGQPQHF
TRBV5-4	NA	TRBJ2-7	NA	TGTGCCAGCAGCCAGGTGACCTCCTACGAGCAGTACTTC	CASSQVTSYEQYF
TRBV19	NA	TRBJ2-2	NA	TGTGCCAGTAGGGCGCCGGACAGAAACACCGGGGAGCTGTTTTTT	CASRAPDRNTGELFF
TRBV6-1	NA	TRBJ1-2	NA	TGTGCCAGCAGTGAAGGGGGTGTGAGGGACTATGGCTACACCTTC	CASSEGGVRDYGYTF
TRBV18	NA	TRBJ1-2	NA	TGTGCCAGCTCACCCCGGGAGGGGAGGGCTGACTATGGCTACACCTTC	CASSPREGRADYGYTF
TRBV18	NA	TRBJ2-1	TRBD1	TGTGCCAGCTCACCACCCATGGCAGGGGGCGCCCACAATGAGCAGTTCTTC	CASSPPMAGGAHNEQFF
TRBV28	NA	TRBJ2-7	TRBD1	TGTGCCAGCAGACTAAGACAGGGAATGAAGCAGTACTTC	CASRLRQGMKQYF
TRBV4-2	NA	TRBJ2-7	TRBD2	TGTGCCAGCAGCCAAGCTGGGACTAGCGGGGGTTACGAGCAGTACTTC	CASSQAGTSGGYEQYF
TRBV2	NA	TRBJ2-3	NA	TGTGCCAGCAAGGAGGGCCCTGGCTCATCAGATACGCAGTATTTT	CASKEGPGSSDTQYF
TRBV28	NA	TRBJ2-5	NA	TGTGCCAGCAGTACAACCTGGAAGGGACCGGAGACCCAGTACTTC	CASSTTWKGPETQYF
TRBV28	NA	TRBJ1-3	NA	TGTGCCAGCAGTTCAGCGGACACTATTGGAAACACCATATATTTT	CASSSADTIGNTIYF
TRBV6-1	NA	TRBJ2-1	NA	TGTGCCAGCAGTAAAGGGACGGTCGGCAATGAGCAGTTCTTC	CASSKGTVGNEQFF
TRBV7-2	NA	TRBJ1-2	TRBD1	TGTGCCAGCAGCTTAGCACCCCCCACAGGGGGCGGAAACTATGGCTACACCTTC	CASSLAPPTGGGNYGYTF
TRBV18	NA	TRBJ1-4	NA	TGTGCCAGCTCACCAAGGACCGTTGCAACTAATGAAAAACTGTTTTTT	CASSPRTVATNEKLFF
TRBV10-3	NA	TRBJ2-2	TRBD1	TGTGCCATCAGTGAAACCGTGGGACAGGGGGTAACCGGGGAGCTGTTTTTT	CAISETVGQGVTGELFF
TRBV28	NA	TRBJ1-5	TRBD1	TGTGCCAGCAGCCCTAGGGACAGGGGTAGCAATCAGCCCCAGCATTTT	CASSPRDRGSNQPQHF
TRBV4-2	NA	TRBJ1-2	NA	TGTGCCAGCAGCCAAGATCCCCCCGCGAGTACAGGGAACTATGGCTACACCTTC	CASSQDPPASTGNYGYTF
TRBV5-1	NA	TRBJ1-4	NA	TGCGCCAGCAGCTTGGCCTTCACACTTAATGAAAAACTGTTTTTT	CASSLAFTLNEKLFF
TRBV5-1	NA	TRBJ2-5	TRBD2	TGCGCCAGCAGCCTGCAAGCGGGGGGGCTAAGGGAGACCCAGTACTTC	CASSLQAGGLRETQYF
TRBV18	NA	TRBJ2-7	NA	TGTGCCAGCTCACTACTACAGGGAGTTGTGGACGAGCAGTACTTC	CASSLLQGVVDEQYF
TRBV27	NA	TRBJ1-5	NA	TGTGCCAGCAGTTTACTAAATCAGCCCCAGCATTTT	CASSLLNQPQHF
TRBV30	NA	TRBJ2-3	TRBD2	TGTGCCTGGAGCCGAGGGACTAGCGGCACAGATACGCAGTATTTT	CAWSRGTSGTDTQYF
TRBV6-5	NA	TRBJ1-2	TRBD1	TGTGCCAGCAGTAAAACCCCGGGACAGTCTTATGGCTACACCTTC	CASSKTPGQSYGYTF
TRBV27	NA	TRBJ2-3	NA	TGTGCCAGCAGTCCTGGAGTGGGCACAGATACGCAGTATTTT	CASSPGVGTDTQYF
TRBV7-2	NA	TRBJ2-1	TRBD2	TGTGCCAGCAGCTCGGCTAGCGGGGGGGCATACAATGAGCAGTTCTTC	CASSSASGGAYNEQFF
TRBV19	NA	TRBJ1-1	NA	TGTGCCAGTAGTCGCCATCATGGGGCCGACACTGAAGCTTTCTTT	CASSRHHGADTEAFF
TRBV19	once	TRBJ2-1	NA	TGTGCCAGTAGTACCCCTGCCGGCCATGAGCAGTTCTTC	CASSTPAGHEQFF
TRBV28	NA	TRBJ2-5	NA	TGTGCCAGCAGTTTAGGGACTCCCCCACCGGGGACCCAGTACTTC	CASSLGTPPPGTQYF
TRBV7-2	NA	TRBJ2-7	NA	TGTGCCAGCAGCCCTCAGACGGGAATGGGGACCTACGAGCAGTACTTC	CASSPQTGMGTYEQYF
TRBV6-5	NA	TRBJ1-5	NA	TGTGCCAGCAGTTACTCGATTAGGGGTGGACAGCCCCAGCATTTT	CASSYSIRGGQPQHF
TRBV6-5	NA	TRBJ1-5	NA	TGTGCCAGCAGTTACTCAGGGGGCAATCAGCCCCAGCATTTT	CASSYSGGNQPQHF
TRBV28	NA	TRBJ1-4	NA	TGTGCCAGCAGTTTCTCCTTCCCCCGTATAAAACTGTTTTTT	CASSFSFPRIKLFF
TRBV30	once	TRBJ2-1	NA	TGTGCCTGGAGTACCCAGGAGGGTTATCACCAGTTCTTC	CAWSTQEGYHQFF
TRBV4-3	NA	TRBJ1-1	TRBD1	TGCGCCAGCAGCATTCGTCCAGGGGGCCTGACTGAAGCTTTCTTT	CASSIRPGGLTEAFF